This T cell receptor beta chain was profiled in a study of control samples from healthy donors and cancer patients (dated by TCRdb to about 2020). To prepare the library, the immunoSEQ multiplex PCR assay was applied. TCRdb holds this immuneACCESS table with in-frame rearrangements only. Some clones are missing; in checked studies, unresolved V genes explain under half, and the rest has no known cause. The sample contains approximately 86,000 clones, 93% of them found a single time. The top ten hold around 1.5% of the sample. The cysteine opens and the phenylalanine closes a CDR3 of 14 amino acids. The sequence is cut down to CDR3 DNA, 42 bases in frame from base 1. Looking up the germline V gene yields CDR1 SGDLS and CDR2 YYNGEE. The V and J ends are trimmed by 0 bases and 4 bases, leaving 10 bases between them. On this clone itself: The specificity of this receptor is unknown. There are no base qualities to consult, and no much larger clone falls within one base.

The clonotype comes from a woman aged 25 to 45 in good health. Sequenced material: blood. This chain joins TRBV9 to TRBJ1-1, with the D gene not clear enough to name. The sequence in DNA is TGTGCCAGCAGCGTAGATTTAGGCGGCACTGAAGCTTTCTTT. Its protein reads: CASSVDLGGTEAFF. When the CDR3 is completed using the reference TRBV9 and TRBJ1-1 genes on either side, the full variable domain is DSGVTQTPKHLITATGQRVTLRCSPRSGDLSVYWYQQSLDQGLQFLIQYYNGEERAKGNILERFSAQQFPDLHSELNLSSLELGDSALYFCASSVDLGGTEAFFGQGTRLTVV.